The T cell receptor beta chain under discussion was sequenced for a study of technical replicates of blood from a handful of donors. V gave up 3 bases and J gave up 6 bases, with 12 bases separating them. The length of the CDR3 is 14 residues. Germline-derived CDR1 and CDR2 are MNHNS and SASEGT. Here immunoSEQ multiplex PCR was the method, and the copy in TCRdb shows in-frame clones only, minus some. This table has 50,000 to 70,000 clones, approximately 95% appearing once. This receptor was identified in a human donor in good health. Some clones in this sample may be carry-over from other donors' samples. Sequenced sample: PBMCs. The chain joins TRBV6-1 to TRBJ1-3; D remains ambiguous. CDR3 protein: CASSERTATNTIYF. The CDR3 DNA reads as TGTGCCAGCAGTGAGAGGACTGCGACAAACACCATATATTTT.